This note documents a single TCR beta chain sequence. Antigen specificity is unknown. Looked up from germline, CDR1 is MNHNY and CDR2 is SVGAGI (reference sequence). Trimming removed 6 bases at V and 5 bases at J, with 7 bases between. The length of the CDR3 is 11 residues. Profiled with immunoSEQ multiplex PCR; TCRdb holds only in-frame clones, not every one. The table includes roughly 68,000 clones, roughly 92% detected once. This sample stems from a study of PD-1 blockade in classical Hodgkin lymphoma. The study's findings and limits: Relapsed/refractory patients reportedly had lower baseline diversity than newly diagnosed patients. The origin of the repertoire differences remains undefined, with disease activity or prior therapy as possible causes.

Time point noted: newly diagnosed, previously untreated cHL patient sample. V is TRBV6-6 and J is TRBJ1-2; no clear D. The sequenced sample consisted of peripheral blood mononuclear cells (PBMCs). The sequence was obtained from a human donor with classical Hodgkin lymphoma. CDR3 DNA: TGTGCCAGCAGCCTACTATATGGCTACACCTTC. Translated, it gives CASSLLYGYTF.